A selection of T cell receptor beta chains follows, all from one sample in a study of Ad26.COV2.S vaccination and SARS-CoV-2 variants. Sequencing used immunoSEQ multiplex PCR; TCRdb keeps in-frame clones, though not all of them. The sample consists of some 290,000 clones, just over 85% of them appearing once. The sample consisted of peripheral blood, taken in a trial of Ad26.COV2.S vaccine versus placebo. The receptors shown here come from a person aged 18 to 65 who received the Ad26.COV2.S COVID-19 vaccine or a placebo. Each CDR3 is given with its conserved first and last residue. The order of the fields is J gene, V gene, clone size, D gene, CDR3 protein, CDR3 DNA. D genes are given only for firm matches. Size tells how often a clone was seen (once, few, many) or the class of an expanded clone, and some rows leave it out.

>TRBJ2-3|TRBV7-8|.|.
CASSLLGVPGTQYF
TGTGCCAGCAGCTTACTGGGCGTACCGGGTACGCAGTATTTT
>TRBJ2-1|TRBV7-3|once|.
CASSLNGNNEQFF
TGTGCCAGCAGCTTAAACGGGAACAATGAGCAGTTCTTC
>TRBJ1-2|TRBV5-4|.|.
CASSPKQENYGYTF
TGTGCCAGCAGCCCCAAACAGGAGAACTATGGCTACACCTTC
>TRBJ2-7|TRBV10-3|.|.
CAISSGTSSYEQYF
TGTGCCATCAGCAGCGGTACCAGCTCCTACGAGCAGTACTTC
>TRBJ1-5|TRBV7-3|.|TRBD1
CASSSKQDRVSFSNQPQHF
TGTGCCAGCAGCTCAAAACAGGACAGGGTATCTTTTAGCAATCAGCCCCAGCATTTT
>TRBJ1-5|TRBV30|.|.
CAWSAQGGGTSQPQHF
TGTGCCTGGAGTGCACAAGGCGGCGGTACGAGTCAGCCCCAGCATTTT
>TRBJ1-2|TRBV5-5|.|.
CASSLWQGTYGYTF
TGTGCCAGCAGCTTGTGGCAGGGCACCTATGGCTACACCTTC
>TRBJ2-3|TRBV9|.|.
CASSVDPFTDTQYF
TGTGCCAGCAGCGTAGACCCCTTCACAGATACGCAGTATTTT
>TRBJ2-3|TRBV3-1/TRBV3-2|.|TRBD2
CASSLGLAGVGGTDTQYF
TGTGCCAGCAGCCTGGGACTAGCGGGGGTAGGGGGAACAGATACGCAGTATTTT
>TRBJ2-7|TRBV14|.|.
CASSQGYTYQNYEQYF
TGTGCCAGCAGCCAAGGTTATACATACCAAAATTACGAGCAGTACTTC
>TRBJ1-2|TRBV6-5|.|TRBD1
CASSYASKQGALGYTF
TGTGCCAGCAGTTACGCCTCAAAACAGGGGGCGCTTGGCTACACCTTC
>TRBJ1-2|TRBV20-1|.|.
CSARLGYGYTF
TGCAGTGCTAGACTGGGGTATGGCTACACCTTC
>TRBJ1-6|TRBV19|.|.
CASTPGVGNSPLHF
TGTGCCAGTACTCCAGGGGTGGGTAATTCACCCCTCCACTTT
>TRBJ2-7|TRBV10-3|few|TRBD2
CAIRGTMTYEQYF
TGTGCCATACGCGGGACTATGACCTACGAGCAGTACTTC
>TRBJ1-6|TRBV9|.|.
CASSVGLINSPLHF
TGTGCCAGCAGCGTAGGTCTCATAAATTCACCCCTCCACTTT
>TRBJ2-5|TRBV5-5|once|.
CASSKTIDRTRETQYF
TGTGCCAGCAGCAAAACAATCGACAGGACCCGGGAGACCCAGTACTTC
>TRBJ1-3|TRBV6-1|.|.
CASSEAAGIGNTIYF
TGTGCCAGCAGTGAAGCGGCCGGTATTGGAAACACCATATATTTT
>TRBJ1-1|TRBV28|few|.
CASRLFRNTEAFF
TGTGCCAGCCGCCTTTTCAGGAACACTGAAGCTTTCTTT
>TRBJ2-7|TRBV5-1|.|TRBD1
CASSLGDRGTEEQYF
TGCGCCAGCAGCTTGGGGGACAGGGGGACCGAGGAGCAGTACTTC
>TRBJ2-7|TRBV2|many|.
CASRRTNEQYF
TGTGCCAGCAGAAGAACTAACGAGCAGTACTTC
>TRBJ2-7|TRBV30|.|.
CAWTRGRGPYEQYF
TGTGCCTGGACGCGGGGTCGGGGGCCCTACGAGCAGTACTTC
>TRBJ1-5|TRBV19|once|TRBD1
CASSITGGESSQPQHF
TGTGCCAGTAGTATCACAGGGGGCGAATCCAGTCAGCCCCAGCATTTT
>TRBJ2-7|TRBV18|.|.
CASSPRATYEQYF
TGTGCCAGCTCACCACGGGCGACCTACGAGCAGTACTTC
>TRBJ1-2|TRBV5-1|.|.
CASSLDASYGYTF
TGCGCCAGCAGCTTGGATGCCAGCTATGGCTACACCTTC
>TRBJ2-2|TRBV5-1|.|.
CASSLQGTTGELFF
TGCGCCAGCAGCTTACAGGGAACCACCGGGGAGCTGTTTTTT
>TRBJ2-3|TRBV19|.|.
CATGYGPWFSTDTQYF
TGTGCCACCGGCTACGGCCCCTGGTTTAGCACAGATACGCAGTATTTT
>TRBJ1-1|TRBV19|few|.
CASRGPRNTEAFF
TGTGCCAGTAGAGGGCCGAGGAACACTGAAGCTTTCTTT
>TRBJ2-6|TRBV19|.|TRBD1
CASSIRDRASGANVLTF
TGTGCCAGTAGCATCCGGGACAGGGCGTCTGGGGCCAACGTCCTGACTTTC
>TRBJ1-2|TRBV18|.|.
CASSGALGSGYTF
TGTGCCAGCTCCGGGGCCCTGGGGAGTGGCTACACCTTC
>TRBJ2-7|TRBV7-2|.|TRBD2
CASSSTSGAGYEQYF
TGTGCCAGCAGCTCCACTAGCGGGGCGGGCTACGAGCAGTACTTC
>TRBJ1-2|TRBV28|once|.
CASSLLDSRSHYGYTF
TGTGCCAGCAGTTTATTGGACAGTCGGTCGCACTATGGCTACACCTTC
>TRBJ1-3|TRBV2|few|TRBD1
CASSVGRTGDGNTIYF
TGTGCCAGCAGTGTTGGCCGGACAGGGGACGGAAACACCATATATTTT
>TRBJ2-1|TRBV30|.|TRBD1
CAWSLSDRVGGEQFF
TGTGCCTGGAGCCTCTCCGACAGGGTTGGGGGTGAGCAGTTCTTC
>TRBJ2-7|TRBV11-2|.|.
CASSRTGNPDSYEQYF
TGTGCCAGCAGCCGAACCGGGAACCCCGACTCCTACGAGCAGTACTTC
>TRBJ2-5|TRBV6-2/TRBV6-3|.|.
CASSYGEGARRETQYF
TGTGCCAGCAGTTACGGGGAGGGGGCCCGGAGAGAGACCCAGTACTTC
>TRBJ1-2|TRBV6-5|.|.
CASSSGGANYGYTF
TGTGCCAGCAGTAGTGGGGGCGCGAACTATGGCTACACCTTC
>TRBJ2-7|TRBV3-1/TRBV3-2|once|.
CASSLGPTYEQYF
TGTGCCAGCAGCCTCGGGCCGACCTACGAGCAGTACTTC
>TRBJ2-7|TRBV24-1|.|TRBD1
CATSDRWTGVAYEQYF
TGTGCCACCAGTGACCGCTGGACAGGGGTAGCCTACGAGCAGTACTTC
>TRBJ2-7|TRBV11-2|.|.
CASKSTSTIYEQYF
TGTGCCAGCAAAAGCACCAGTACGATCTACGAGCAGTACTTC
>TRBJ1-3|TRBV20-1|.|.
CSASIGSGNTIYF
TGCAGTGCTAGTATAGGCTCTGGAAACACCATATATTTT
>TRBJ1-3|TRBV7-2|.|.
CASSSRGPPGNTIYF
TGTGCCAGCAGCTCAAGGGGCCCCCCTGGAAACACCATATATTTT
>TRBJ2-7|TRBV7-9|.|TRBD1
CASSPWDRSSYEQYF
TGTGCCAGCAGCCCCTGGGACAGGAGTTCTTACGAGCAGTACTTC
>TRBJ2-7|TRBV6-6|.|TRBD1
CASEQGQGPYEQYF
TGTGCCAGCGAACAAGGACAGGGGCCCTACGAGCAGTACTTC
>TRBJ1-4|TRBV7-9|.|.
CASSLGWGEKLFF
TGTGCCAGCAGCTTAGGCTGGGGTGAAAAACTGTTTTTT
>TRBJ2-4|TRBV4-1|.|TRBD1
CASSQGATGKNIQYF
TGCGCCAGCAGCCAAGGGGCGACAGGGAAAAACATTCAGTACTTC
>TRBJ2-7|TRBV6-1|.|TRBD2
CASSGGRGAPTYEQYF
TGTGCCAGCAGTGGGGGGCGGGGGGCGCCCACCTACGAGCAGTACTTC
>TRBJ2-7|TRBV19|.|.
CASGPRPSGTVSYEQYF
TGTGCCAGTGGGCCCCGACCATCCGGGACGGTCTCCTACGAGCAGTACTTC
>TRBJ2-6|TRBV7-3|.|.
CASSLLAKSGANVLTF
TGTGCCAGCAGCTTACTAGCCAAATCTGGGGCCAACGTCCTGACTTTC
>TRBJ1-6|TRBV7-9|.|TRBD1
CASSPDRVNSPLHF
TGTGCCAGCAGCCCGGACAGGGTAAATTCACCCCTCCACTTT
>TRBJ2-7|TRBV5-4|.|TRBD1
CASSSTGGRQQYF
TGTGCCAGCAGCTCGACAGGGGGCAGGCAGCAGTACTTC
>TRBJ1-5|TRBV5-1|once|TRBD1
CASSLGTGANQPQHF
TGCGCCAGCAGCTTGGGGACAGGGGCCAATCAGCCCCAGCATTTT
>TRBJ1-1|TRBV10-3|few|.
CAISVGASTEAFF
TGTGCCATCAGTGTTGGGGCCTCCACTGAAGCTTTCTTT
>TRBJ2-6|TRBV18|.|.
CASRGAGGANVLTF
TGTGCCAGCCGCGGGGCAGGAGGGGCCAACGTCCTGACTTTC
>TRBJ2-2|TRBV3-1/TRBV3-2|once|TRBD2
CASSRPPGAGGWNTGELFF
TGTGCCAGCAGCCGGCCGCCGGGAGCGGGGGGCTGGAACACCGGGGAGCTGTTTTTT
>TRBJ1-6|TRBV9|.|.
CASSADGRLWNSPLHF
TGTGCCAGCAGCGCTGACGGGAGGCTGTGGAATTCACCCCTCCACTTT
>TRBJ2-3|TRBV18|.|.
CASSPPIDTQYF
TGTGCCAGCTCACCCCCGATAGATACGCAGTATTTT